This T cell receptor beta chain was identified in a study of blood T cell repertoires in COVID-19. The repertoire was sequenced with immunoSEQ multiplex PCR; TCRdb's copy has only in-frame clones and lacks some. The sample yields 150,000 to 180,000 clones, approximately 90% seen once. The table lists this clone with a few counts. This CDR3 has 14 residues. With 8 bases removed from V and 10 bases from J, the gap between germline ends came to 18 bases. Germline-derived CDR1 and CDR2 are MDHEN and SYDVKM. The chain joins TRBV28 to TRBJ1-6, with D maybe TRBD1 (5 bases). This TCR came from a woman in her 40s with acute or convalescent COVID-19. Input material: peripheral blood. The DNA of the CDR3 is TGTGCCAGCGGGACTACAGGTTTCGGGTCACCCCTCCACTTT. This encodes CASGTTGFGSPLHF. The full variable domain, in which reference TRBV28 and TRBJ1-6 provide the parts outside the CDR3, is DVKVTQSSRYLVKRTGEKVFLECVQDMDHENMFWYRQDPGLGLRLIYFSYDVKMKEKGDIPEGYSVSREKKERFSLILESASTNQTSMYLCASGTTGFGSPLHFGNGTRLTVT.